Following are 13 T cell receptor beta chains from one sample sequenced in a study of blood T cells in healthy people across ages. Combining a sample-barcoded 5' primer with a J-beta primer mix, a second PCR ran for roughly 6 to 12 cycles. In TCRdb, the 5' RACE reads were re-called with MiXCR into one record per CDR3 protein. The sample consists of fewer than 1,000,000 distinct CDR3 sequences, around two fifths of them appearing once. Sequencing was done on a sample of blood. Receptors were obtained from a man between 60 and 70 years old in good health.

This clonotype has a handful of counts. This chain links TRBV12-3 or TRBV12-4 with TRBJ1-4, with D possibly being TRBD1 (5 bases). Trimming removed 4 bases from V and 5 bases from J, with 11 bases in between. This CDR3 has 14 residues. CDR3 region: CASSYDRLNEKLFF. The CDR3 DNA follows: TGTGCCAGCAGTTACGACAGACTCAATGAAAAACTGTTTTTT.

The chain recombines TRBV20-1 with TRBJ2-7, with no clear D. The germline gives CDR1 DFQATT, CDR2 SNEGSKA (reference sequence). The V end was cut by 3 bases, the J end by 2 bases, with 11 bases between. This CDR3 region has 13 residues. The CDR3: CSASPTSTYEQYF. The CDR3 DNA follows: TGCAGTGCTAGTCCCACCAGCACCTACGAGCAGTACTTC.

The J gene is TRBJ2-3, the V gene TRBV20-1; 11 bases align to TRBD2. The V segment lost 2 bases and the J segment 2 bases; nucleotides outside the gene matches: 12. The CDR3 is 18 amino acids. The germline gives CDR1 DFQATT, CDR2 SNEGSKA (reference sequence). This CDR3 is CSARPSKIAGGITDTQYF. In DNA, the CDR3 is TGCAGTGCTAGACCATCTAAAATAGCGGGGGGGATCACAGATACGCAGTATTTT.

The rearrangement links TRBV27 to TRBJ2-3; the match to TRBD2 covers 8 bases. Unmatched junction bases numbered 5, after V lost 2 bases and J lost 4 bases. Looked up from germline, CDR1 is MNHEY and CDR2 is SMNVEV (reference sequence). CDR3 length equals 15 residues. DNA for the CDR3: TGTGCCAGCAGTTTAGTCCCGCGGGGGGCAGATACGCAGTATTTT. Protein sequence: CASSLVPRGADTQYF.

The table lists this clonotype with many counts. This chain links TRBV12-3 or TRBV12-4 with TRBJ1-5; D uncertain. The CDR3 spans 11 residues. V lost 6 bases to trimming and J lost 9 bases, with 9 bases between them. The CDR3 DNA is TGTGCCAGCAGGCCCCGGTCGCCCCAGCATTTT. Its protein product is CASRPRSPQHF.

The V gene is TRBV12-3 or TRBV12-4, the J gene TRBJ2-3, with a possible D match to TRBD2 (5 bases). This CDR3 has 16 residues. V was clipped by 1 base and J by 0 bases, with 11 bases between them. CDR3 sequence reads: CASSLGRAGSTDTQYF. In nucleotides, the CDR3 is TGTGCCAGCAGTTTAGGTCGGGCGGGTAGCACAGATACGCAGTATTTT.

This clonotype has a handful of counts. The V call is TRBV6-2 or TRBV6-3, the J call TRBJ2-3; D ambiguous. The length of the CDR3 is 11 residues. Germline V lookup: CDR1 MNHEY, CDR2 SVGEGT. V shed 4 bases and J shed 8 bases, with 7 bases lying between them. In DNA form, the CDR3 reads TGTGCCAGCAGTTTAAAGGGTACGCAGTATTTT. This gives the protein CASSLKGTQYF.

This chain links TRBV13 with TRBJ2-3; 13 bases match TRBD2. Germline V gene sequence: CDR1 PRHDT, CDR2 FYEKMQ (reference sequence). The V segment lost 5 bases and the J segment 3 bases; nucleotides outside the gene matches: 8. The CDR3 totals 17 residues. For the CDR3, the DNA is TGTGCCAGCAGCGCCGGACTAGCGGGGGTAGTTACAGATACGCAGTATTTT. Its translation: CASSAGLAGVVTDTQYF.

This clonotype has at least ten counts. The genes are TRBV7-2 and TRBJ2-3, with TRBD1 matching 7 bases. The CDR3 sequence is 14 residues long. Germline V lookup: CDR1 SGHTA, CDR2 FQGNSA. The V gene end was trimmed by 6 bases and the J gene end by 2 bases; junction bases not matched to a gene: 5. In DNA, the CDR3 is TGTGCCAGCAGGCCGACAGGGCTCACAGATACGCAGTATTTT. This translates into CASRPTGLTDTQYF.

This sequence joins TRBV15 and TRBJ1-4, with a tentative D call TRBD1 (5 bases). The V end lost 1 base, the J end lost 5 bases, and 8 bases lay between the germline ends. CDR1 LNHNV and CDR2 YYDKDF come from the germline V gene (reference sequence). The CDR3 sequence is 14 residues long. As DNA, the CDR3 is TGTGCCACCAGCAGAGGACAGACGAATGAAAAACTGTTTTTT. Translating gives CATSRGQTNEKLFF.

This clonotype was detected a few times. The V call is TRBV5-6, the J call TRBJ2-1, with a weak D call TRBD1 (5 bases). This CDR3 contains 17 residues. The germline V gene encodes CDR1 SGHDT and CDR2 YYEEEE. V lost 1 base and J lost 6, with 20 bases in between. CDR3 protein: CASSLISRRVFGNEQFF. The DNA of the CDR3 is TGTGCCAGCAGCTTGATCTCTCGCAGGGTCTTCGGCAATGAGCAGTTCTTC.

This clonotype has just a few counts. The J gene is TRBJ2-1, the V gene TRBV12-3 or TRBV12-4, with D perhaps TRBD1 or TRBD2 (5 bases each). The CDR3 spans 16 residues. Trimming cost V 3 bases and J 15 bases, with 27 bases left between them. CDR3 in amino acids: CASSFHPEQRGREGFF. For the CDR3, the DNA is TGTGCCAGCAGTTTCCACCCGGAACAGAGGGGAAGGGAAGGGTTCTTC.

The chain carries TRBV11-3 and TRBJ2-1; 11 bases line up with TRBD2. Germline values: CDR1 SGHNT, CDR2 YENEEA. After removal of 5 bases from V and 0 bases from J, the junction contained 6 bases not matched to a gene. The CDR3 contains 17 residues. For the CDR3, the DNA is TGTGCCAGCAGCAGATTAGCGGGGGGGAGCTCCTACAATGAGCAGTTCTTC. Its protein product is CASSRLAGGSSYNEQFF.